This paragraph reports one T cell receptor (beta chain). On cycle 4 day 1 and cycle 7 day 1, as well as at baseline, blood was sampled. This sample is drawn from a study of OX40 agonist ivuxolimab in advanced cancers. Assay: immunoSEQ multiplex PCR; the TCRdb copy retains only in-frame clones and omits some. The repertoire consists of about 59,000 clones, with around 83% occurring once and the leading ten covering less than 0.9%. V lost 1 base to trimming and J lost 4 bases, with 2 bases between them. The CDR3 extends over 13 amino acids. Germline CDR1 SEHNR, CDR2 FQNEAQ (reference sequence). The source material was CD4+ or CD8+ T cells sorted from blood, sampled in a trial of the OX40 agonist ivuxolimab. J is TRBJ2-6 and V is TRBV7-9, with no clear D. The clonotype was recovered from an adult with an advanced solid tumor such as melanoma, head and neck, liver or kidney cancer. CDR3: CASSLGGANVLTF. CDR3 DNA sequence: TGTGCCAGCAGCTTAGGCGGGGCCAACGTCCTGACTTTC.